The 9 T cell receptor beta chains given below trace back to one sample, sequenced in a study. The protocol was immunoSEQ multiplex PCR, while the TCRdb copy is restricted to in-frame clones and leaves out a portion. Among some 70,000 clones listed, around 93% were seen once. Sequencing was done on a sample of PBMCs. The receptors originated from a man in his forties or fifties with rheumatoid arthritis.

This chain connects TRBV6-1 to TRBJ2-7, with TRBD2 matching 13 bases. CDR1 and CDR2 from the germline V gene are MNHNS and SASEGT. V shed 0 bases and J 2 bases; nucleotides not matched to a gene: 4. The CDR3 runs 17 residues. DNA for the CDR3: TGTGCCAGCAGTGAAGCGGGGACTAGCGGGACACCCTACGAGCAGTACTTC. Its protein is CASSEAGTSGTPYEQYF.

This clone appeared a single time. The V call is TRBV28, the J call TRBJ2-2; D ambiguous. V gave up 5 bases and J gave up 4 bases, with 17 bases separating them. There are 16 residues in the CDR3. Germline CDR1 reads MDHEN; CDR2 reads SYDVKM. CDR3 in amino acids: CASSPLDSSSTGELFF. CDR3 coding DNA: TGTGCCAGCAGTCCCTTGGATAGCTCCAGCACCGGGGAGCTGTTTTTT.

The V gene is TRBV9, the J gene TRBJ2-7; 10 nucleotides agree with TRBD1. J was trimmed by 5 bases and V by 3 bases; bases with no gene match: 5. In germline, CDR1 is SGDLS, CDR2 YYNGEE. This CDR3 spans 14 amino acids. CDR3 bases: TGTGCCAGCAGCGCTGGGACAGGGGAACACGAGCAGTACTTC. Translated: CASSAGTGEHEQYF. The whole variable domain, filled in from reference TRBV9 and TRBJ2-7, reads DSGVTQTPKHLITATGQRVTLRCSPRSGDLSVYWYQQSLDQGLQFLIQYYNGEERAKGNILERFSAQQFPDLHSELNLSSLELGDSALYFCASSAGTGEHEQYFGPGTRLTVT.

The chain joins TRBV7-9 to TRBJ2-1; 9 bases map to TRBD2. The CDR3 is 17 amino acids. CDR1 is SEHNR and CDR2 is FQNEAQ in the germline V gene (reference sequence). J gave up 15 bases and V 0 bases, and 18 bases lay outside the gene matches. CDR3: CASSLAASASSSGSAFF. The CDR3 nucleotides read TGTGCCAGCAGCTTAGCCGCATCGGCGAGTAGTAGCGGGAGTGCGTTCTTC.

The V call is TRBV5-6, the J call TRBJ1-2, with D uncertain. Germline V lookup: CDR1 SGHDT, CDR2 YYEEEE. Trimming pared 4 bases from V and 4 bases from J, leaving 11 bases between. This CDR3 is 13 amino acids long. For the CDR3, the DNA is TGTGCCAGCAGCCAAACGTCCCGCTATGGCTACACCTTC. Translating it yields CASSQTSRYGYTF.

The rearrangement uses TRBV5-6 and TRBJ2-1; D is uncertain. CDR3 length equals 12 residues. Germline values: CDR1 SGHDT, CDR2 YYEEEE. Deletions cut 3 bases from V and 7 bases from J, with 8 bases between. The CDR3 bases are TGTGCCAGCAGCTGGCTTACGAATGAGCAGTTCTTC. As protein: CASSWLTNEQFF.

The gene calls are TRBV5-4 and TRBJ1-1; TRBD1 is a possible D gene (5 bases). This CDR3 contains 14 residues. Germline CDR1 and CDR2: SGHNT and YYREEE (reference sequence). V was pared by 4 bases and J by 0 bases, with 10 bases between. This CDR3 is CASSKGRLNTEAFF. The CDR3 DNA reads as TGTGCCAGCAGCAAGGGACGATTGAACACTGAAGCTTTCTTT.

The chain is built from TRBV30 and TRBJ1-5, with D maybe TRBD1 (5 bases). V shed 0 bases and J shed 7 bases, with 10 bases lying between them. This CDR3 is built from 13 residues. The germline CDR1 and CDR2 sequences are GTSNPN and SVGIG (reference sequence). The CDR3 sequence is CAWSVREQQPQHF. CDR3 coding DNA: TGTGCCTGGAGTGTCAGGGAACAGCAGCCCCAGCATTTT.

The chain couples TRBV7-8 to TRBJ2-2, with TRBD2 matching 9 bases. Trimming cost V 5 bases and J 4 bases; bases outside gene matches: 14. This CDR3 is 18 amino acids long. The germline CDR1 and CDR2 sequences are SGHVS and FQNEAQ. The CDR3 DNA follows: TGTGCCAGCAGCGGAGGGAGTGGGGCAGCGGGAGGCACCGGGGAGCTGTTTTTT. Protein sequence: CASSGGSGAAGGTGELFF.